These 21 T cell receptor beta chains were all obtained from the same sample, sequenced in a study of T cells in Graves' hyperthyroidism and ophthalmopathy. Amplified TCR beta CDR3 regions came from RNA transcripts. HTBI primers were employed in a first-round RT-PCR of the TCR CDR3. TCRdb redid the calling of the multiplex PCR reads with MiXCR, one entry per CDR3 protein. The sample consists of approximately 220,000 distinct CDR3 sequences, approximately 16% of them appearing once. Sequencing used blood. Every receptor here comes from a man aged 35 to 55 with Graves' hyperthyroidism.

This clonotype came up many times. CDR3 nucleotides: TGCAGTGCTAGTGTACTAGCGGGGAACAATGAGCAGTTCTTC. Protein: CSASVLAGNNEQFF. V is TRBV20-1 and J is TRBJ2-1, with 10 bases aligning to TRBD2. Per the germline V gene, CDR1 is DFQATT and CDR2 is SNEGSKA (reference sequence). The V gene end was trimmed by 3 bases and the J gene end by 5 bases; junction bases not matched to a gene: 4. This CDR3 has 14 residues.

This clonotype was recorded a few times. The genes are TRBV5-1 and TRBJ1-1; TRBD1 agrees at 7 bases. The CDR3 has 16 residues. With V trimmed by 4 bases and J by 5 bases, 14 bases remained unmatched. Germline V gives CDR1 SGHRS, CDR2 YFSETQ. In DNA form, the CDR3 reads TGCGCCAGCAGCCTCGAAGGGAGGTTCAGGGGGACTGAAGCTTTCTTT. Its translation is CASSLEGRFRGTEAFF. The full variable domain, rest sourced from reference TRBV5-1 and TRBJ1-1, is KAGVTQTPRYLIKTRGQQVTLSCSPISGHRSVSWYQQTPGQGLQFLFEYFSETQRNKGNFPGRFSGRQFSNSRSEMNVSTLELGDSALYLCASSLEGRFRGTEAFFGQGTRLTVV.

At least ten counts were recorded for this clonotype. The chain links TRBV7-2 to TRBJ1-3; D possibly corresponds to TRBD1 (6 bases). The CDR3 has 16 amino acids. V gave up 5 bases and J gave up 1 base, with 15 bases separating them. Germline loops: CDR1 SGHTA, CDR2 FQGNSA. CDR3 sequence (DNA): TGTGCCAGCAGCCTGTACAGGGCTCGTTCTGGAAACACCATATATTTT. This sequence encodes CASSLYRARSGNTIYF.

This sequence joins TRBV30 and TRBJ1-6, with 10 bases aligning to TRBD1. Germline CDR1 reads GTSNPN; CDR2 reads SVGIG (reference sequence). The CDR3 loop spans 14 amino acids. V lost 5 bases, J lost 7 bases, and 5 bases stayed unmatched. The CDR3 sequence: CAWRGDRGNSPLHF. The DNA of the CDR3 is TGTGCCTGGCGAGGGGACAGGGGAAATTCACCCCTCCACTTT.

This clonotype was seen ten or more times. J is TRBJ2-7 and V is TRBV30; a weak D match, TRBD1 (6 bases). CDR1 is GTSNPN and CDR2 is SVGIG in the germline V gene (reference sequence). Trimming pared 3 bases from V and 4 bases from J, leaving 16 bases between. The CDR3 spans 14 residues. For the CDR3, the DNA is TGTGCCTGGAGGTCGGGGACAACTCAATACGAGCAGTACTTC. It codes for CAWRSGTTQYEQYF.

This clonotype appeared a few times. The chain recombines TRBV20-1 with TRBJ1-5, with D possibly matching TRBD1 (5 bases). The CDR3 consists of 15 residues. V gave up 0 bases and J gave up 5 bases, with 14 bases separating them. Germline loops: CDR1 DFQATT, CDR2 SNEGSKA (reference sequence). Here the CDR3 DNA reads TGCAGTGCTAGAGATCTAGGTAAAGGGGATCAGCCCCAGCATTTT. This codes for CSARDLGKGDQPQHF.

This clonotype was counted at least ten times. The chain carries TRBV6-1 and TRBJ2-7, with D unresolved. Germline V gene data show CDR1 as MNHNS and CDR2 as SASEGT. V lost 1 base and J lost 4, with 20 bases in between. This CDR3 is built from 17 residues. This chain's CDR3 is CASSEEPHLSPTYEQYF. Here the CDR3 DNA reads TGTGCCAGCAGTGAAGAGCCCCACCTATCTCCTACTTACGAGCAGTACTTC.

This clonotype has a count of ten or more. This chain uses TRBV6-2 or TRBV6-3 with TRBJ2-7; unclear D gene. The V end lost 2 bases, the J end lost 3 bases, and 8 bases lay between the germline ends. The CDR3 covers 13 residues. Germline V gene sequence: CDR1 MNHEY, CDR2 SVGEGT. CDR3 sequence reads: CASSYARDYEQYF. The CDR3, as DNA: TGTGCCAGCAGTTACGCCCGCGACTACGAGCAGTACTTC.

This clonotype has at least ten counts. CDR3 DNA sequence: TGTGCCAGCAGCCGACTTAATTCACCCCTCCACTTT. Translation: CASSRLNSPLHF. The rearrangement uses TRBV3-1 and TRBJ1-6; D gene uncertain. CDR3 length: 12 amino acids. V lost 4 bases to trimming and J lost 6 bases, with 4 bases between them. Germline values: CDR1 LGHDT, CDR2 YNNKEL (reference sequence).

This chain uses TRBV4-3 with TRBJ1-2; D unclear. Trimming took off 1 base at V and 4 bases at J, with 13 bases between the two ends. Germline CDR1 and CDR2: LGHNA and YSLEER. The CDR3 runs 15 residues. The chain's CDR3 is CASSQGNGQLYGYTF. CDR3 nucleotide sequence: TGCGCCAGCAGCCAAGGAAATGGCCAGCTCTATGGCTACACCTTC.

This clonotype has more than one count but fewer than ten. The V and J genes are TRBV4-1 and TRBJ1-4; D unclear. Germline V gene sequence: CDR1 MGHRA, CDR2 YSYEKL. V lost 4 bases and J 8 bases, leaving 23 bases between the germline ends. This CDR3 spans 17 amino acids. CDR3 sequence: CASSRYGRSGVGEKLFF. The CDR3 DNA follows: TGCGCCAGCAGCCGATACGGACGGAGTGGGGTGGGAGAAAAACTGTTTTTT.

This sequence joins TRBV5-1 and TRBJ1-3; perhaps TRBD1 as D (5 bases). This CDR3 has 14 residues. The germline V gene encodes CDR1 SGHRS and CDR2 YFSETQ. With 4 bases removed from V and 2 bases from J, the gap between germline ends came to 10 bases. The CDR3: CASSPTGAGNTIYF. The CDR3, as DNA: TGCGCCAGCAGCCCTACAGGAGCTGGAAACACCATATATTTT.

This clonotype was found many times. The chain is built from TRBV7-2 and TRBJ1-1; D ambiguous. The CDR3 consists of 13 residues. Germline loops: CDR1 SGHTA, CDR2 FQGNSA. Between the trimmed V and J ends, which lost 5 bases and 1 base, there was a span of 8 bases. The CDR3 protein is CASSVVENTEAFF. CDR3 coding DNA: TGTGCCAGCAGCGTAGTAGAGAACACTGAAGCTTTCTTT.

This clonotype was picked up many times. In nucleotides, the CDR3 is TGTGCCAGCAGCCAAGGATTTAGCGCAGATACGCAGTATTTT. This codes for CASSQGFSADTQYF. This rearrangement joins TRBV3-1 to TRBJ2-3, with D possibly matching TRBD2 (5 bases). V was trimmed by 1 base and J by 4 bases, leaving 9 bases between them. The CDR3 has 14 residues. Germline V gene lookup returns CDR1 LGHDT and CDR2 YNNKEL (reference sequence).

V and J are TRBV7-2 and TRBJ2-5, with TRBD2 identical over 9 bases. Trimming at V came to 1 base and at J to 4 bases, leaving 7 bases not matched to a gene. CDR3 length: 16 residues. Germline values: CDR1 SGHTA, CDR2 FQGNSA. CDR3 in DNA: TGTGCCAGCAGCTTAGGTGCGGGGGGGCGCGTAGAGACCCAGTACTTC. The encoded protein is CASSLGAGGRVETQYF.

The table lists this clonotype with many counts. The gene calls are TRBV7-9 and TRBJ2-5; D perhaps matches TRBD1 (5 bases). Germline-derived CDR1 and CDR2 are SEHNR and FQNEAQ (reference sequence). The CDR3 length is 13 residues. V shed 6 bases and J shed 5 bases, with 13 bases lying between them. CDR3 coding DNA: TGTGCCAGCAGTATTACCAGGGCGGAGACCCAGTACTTC. It translates to CASSITRAETQYF.

The V and J genes are TRBV7-6 and TRBJ2-3, with 9 bases that match TRBD2. Germline lookup yields CDR1 SGHVS and CDR2 FNYEAQ. Trimming took 5 bases from V and 3 from J; bases not matched to a gene: 6. This CDR3 is built from 15 residues. CDR3 sequence (DNA): TGTGCCAGCAGCCTCGGACTAGCGAGAACAGATACGCAGTATTTT. This gives the protein CASSLGLARTDTQYF.

This clonotype was counted ten times or more. The V and J genes are TRBV4-3 and TRBJ2-3; D not certain. The CDR3 consists of 14 residues. Germline CDR1 reads LGHNA; CDR2 reads YSLEER. V shed 2 bases and J shed 6 bases, with 12 bases lying between them. The CDR3 nucleotides read TGCGCCAGCAGCCAATTGGTTTTTGTGGATACGCAGTATTTT. Residues: CASSQLVFVDTQYF.

This clonotype was counted many times. The chain links TRBV5-1 to TRBJ2-3; D possibly corresponds to TRBD1 (6 bases). The CDR3 contains 14 residues. V dropped 1 base and J dropped 4 bases, with 10 bases sitting between them. Germline V lookup: CDR1 SGHRS, CDR2 YFSETQ. CDR3 amino acids: CASSLTGSSDTQYF. DNA for the CDR3: TGCGCCAGCAGCTTGACAGGGAGCTCAGATACGCAGTATTTT. Based on the CDR3 plus reference TRBV5-1 and TRBJ2-3, the full variable domain is KAGVTQTPRYLIKTRGQQVTLSCSPISGHRSVSWYQQTPGQGLQFLFEYFSETQRNKGNFPGRFSGRQFSNSRSEMNVSTLELGDSALYLCASSLTGSSDTQYFGPGTRLTVL.

The chain joins TRBV12-3 or TRBV12-4 to TRBJ2-1, with TRBD2 matching 9 bases. V dropped 1 base and J dropped 9; count of bases not matched to a gene: 7. This CDR3 is built from 15 residues. The CDR3 is CASSLGASGVGEQFF. The CDR3 DNA follows: TGTGCCAGCAGTTTAGGGGCTAGCGGGGTAGGTGAGCAGTTCTTC.

This clonotype appeared many times. The J gene is TRBJ2-1, the V gene TRBV7-3, with D hard to call. Germline CDR1 reads SGHTA; CDR2 reads FQGTGA. The CDR3 length is 12 residues. V lost 5 bases to trimming and J lost 9 bases, with 11 bases between them. The CDR3 DNA sequence: TGTGCCAGCAGCCTCGGACCGGGTGAGCAGTTCTTC. Its protein is CASSLGPGEQFF.